This TCR beta chain appears in the sequencing data of a study of PD-1 blockade in mismatch repair-deficient tumors. Regarding the study as a whole: Tumor-resident clones, often undetectable pretreatment in blood, expanded then contracted after pembrolizumab.

Time point in this sample: roughly eleven-day in vitro stimulation with candidate neoantigen peptide 5. The repertoire was sequenced with immunoSEQ multiplex PCR; TCRdb's copy has only in-frame clones and lacks some. The sample contains approximately 15,000 clones, roughly four fifths of which appear only once. This clone came up a few times. Its antigen is undetermined. With V trimmed by 4 bases and J by 11 bases, 12 bases remained unmatched. The CDR3 is 15 amino acids. The germline V gene encodes CDR1 SGHRS and CDR2 YFSETQ. This TCR derives from an adult with mismatch repair-deficient cancer. The chain employs TRBV5-1 and TRBJ1-1, with 12 bases matching TRBD1. The starting material was cells cultured in vitro, obtained from a patient treated with pembrolizumab. The CDR3 DNA reads TGCGCCAGCAGCCCGGGAGGGACAGGGGGCGTATCGGCTTTCTTT. Its translation: CASSPGGTGGVSAFF.